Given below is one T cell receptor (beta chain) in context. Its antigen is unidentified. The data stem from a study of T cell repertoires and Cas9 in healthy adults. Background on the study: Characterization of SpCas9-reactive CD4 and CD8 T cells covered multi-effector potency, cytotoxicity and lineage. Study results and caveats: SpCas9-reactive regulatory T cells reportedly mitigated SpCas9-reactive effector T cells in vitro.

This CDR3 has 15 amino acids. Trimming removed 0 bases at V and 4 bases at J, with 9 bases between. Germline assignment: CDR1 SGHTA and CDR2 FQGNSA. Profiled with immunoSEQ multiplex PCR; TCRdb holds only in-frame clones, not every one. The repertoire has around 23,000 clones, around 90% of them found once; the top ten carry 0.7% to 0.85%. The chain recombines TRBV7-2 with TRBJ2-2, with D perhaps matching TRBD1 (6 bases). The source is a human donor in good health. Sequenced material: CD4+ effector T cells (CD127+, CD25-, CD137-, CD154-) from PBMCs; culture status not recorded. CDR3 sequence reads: CASSLAGGATGELFF. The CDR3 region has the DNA TGTGCCAGCAGCTTAGCAGGGGGAGCCACCGGGGAGCTGTTTTTT.